The 15 T cell receptor beta chains in this list originate from one sample, sequenced in a study of blood T cell repertoires in COVID-19. Assay used: immunoSEQ multiplex PCR; TCRdb lists only in-frame clones, some missing. The sample lists 250,000 to 300,000 clones; 90% were seen once. Sequenced: PBMCs or T cells enriched from blood (not recorded which). Receptors were obtained from a young woman who had recovered from COVID-19.

This chain uses TRBV28 with TRBJ2-1, with D possibly matching TRBD2 (6 bases). The germline V gene has CDR1 MDHEN and CDR2 SYDVKM. Trimming stripped 5 bases from V and 4 bases from J, with 12 bases between. The CDR3 has 14 residues. In DNA form, the CDR3 reads TGTGCCAGCAGTGGACTATATTCTTACAATGAGCAGTTCTTC. This encodes CASSGLYSYNEQFF.

The chain has TRBV5-1 and TRBJ1-2, with 7 positions matching TRBD1. Germline loops: CDR1 SGHRS, CDR2 YFSETQ. CDR3 size: 13 residues. The J segment lost 7 bases and the V segment lost 1 base, leaving 4 bases of the junction unmatched. This CDR3 is CASSLFQGGGYTF. CDR3 nucleotides: TGCGCCAGCAGCTTGTTTCAGGGGGGTGGCTACACCTTC.

Here the CDR3 DNA reads TGTGCCAGCAGCTTAGAGGGGGGGGGCAATCAGCCCCAGCATTTT. Protein product: CASSLEGGGNQPQHF. The V and J genes are TRBV7-9 and TRBJ1-5; D may be TRBD1 (6 bases). The CDR3 is 15 residues long. The V and J ends lost 1 base and 2 bases respectively, with 9 bases between them. Germline V gene sequence: CDR1 SEHNR, CDR2 FQNEAQ (reference sequence).

Only a few counts were recorded for this clone. J is TRBJ2-5 and V is TRBV7-2; D is unresolved. CDR3 size: 14 residues. V was cut by 3 bases and J by 3 bases, with 11 bases left in between. CDR1 is SGHTA and CDR2 is FQGNSA in the germline V gene. The CDR3 protein is CASSFRPGEETQYF. DNA of the CDR3: TGTGCCAGCAGCTTTCGCCCCGGAGAAGAGACCCAGTACTTC.

CDR3 sequence reads: CASSGRTFSGELFF. CDR3 DNA sequence: TGTGCCAGCAGCGGACGGACATTTTCCGGGGAGCTGTTTTTT. This chain uses TRBV3-1 (or the pseudogene TRBV3-2) with TRBJ2-2; TRBD1 is a possible D gene (5 bases). Per the germline V gene, CDR1 is LGHDT and CDR2 is YNNKEL (reference sequence). The CDR3 has 14 residues. Trimming took 5 bases from V and 6 from J, leaving 13 bases between them.

The chain carries TRBV11-2 and TRBJ1-2; D is possibly TRBD1 (5 bases). The CDR3 is 15 amino acids. Germline lookup yields CDR1 SGHAT and CDR2 FQNNGV. The V end lost 4 bases, the J end lost 8 bases, and 20 bases lay between the germline ends. CDR3 DNA sequence: TGTGCCAGCAGCTCTCACCCCCAGGGTGTCACAGGCTACACCTTC. This encodes CASSSHPQGVTGYTF.

The chain couples TRBV11-2 to TRBJ2-1; D gene ambiguous. The CDR3 runs to 13 residues. V lost 0 bases, J lost 12 bases, and 12 bases lay in between. Per the germline V gene, CDR1 is SGHAT and CDR2 is FQNNGV. In DNA, the CDR3 is TGTGCCAGCAGCTTAGATCCTACCAGAGGGCAGTTCTTC. This encodes CASSLDPTRGQFF.

This clone was recorded a few times. The rearrangement links TRBV19 to TRBJ1-1; 7 bases fit TRBD1. There are 15 residues in the CDR3. With V trimmed by 7 bases and J by 5 bases, 13 bases remained unmatched. Germline assignment: CDR1 LNHDA and CDR2 SQIVND (reference sequence). CDR3 DNA sequence: TGTGCCAGTATCGCAGGGGGTGGTAGTCGGACTGAAGCTTTCTTT. Its translation: CASIAGGGSRTEAFF.

This chain links TRBV3-1 (or the pseudogene TRBV3-2) with TRBJ2-3; 7 nucleotides align to TRBD2. The CDR3 is made up of 13 amino acids. CDR1 and CDR2 from the germline V gene are LGHDT and YNNKEL (reference sequence). Germline trimming cut 5 bases from V and 1 base from J; bases unmatched to any gene: 0. The CDR3 sequence: CASSTSGTDTQYF. CDR3 DNA sequence: TGTGCCAGCAGCACTAGCGGCACAGATACGCAGTATTTT.

The rearrangement links TRBV30 to TRBJ1-1; D is unclear. CDR1 is GTSNPN and CDR2 is SVGIG in the germline V gene (reference sequence). The CDR3 has 14 amino acids. V was clipped by 1 base and J by 0 bases, with 9 bases between them. The CDR3 sequence is CAWSARSMNTEAFF. Here the CDR3 DNA reads TGTGCCTGGAGTGCCAGGTCTATGAACACTGAAGCTTTCTTT.

This clone was observed once. The chain links TRBV19 to TRBJ2-3; 9 nucleotides align to TRBD1. This CDR3 has 16 residues. Germline CDR1 and CDR2: LNHDA and SQIVND (reference sequence). Trimming took 9 bases from V and 4 from J; bases not matched to a gene: 14. CDR3 region: CASRTPTGGASDTQYF. DNA for the CDR3: TGTGCCAGCAGAACCCCTACAGGGGGCGCCTCAGATACGCAGTATTTT.

The chain is built from TRBV2 and TRBJ2-2, with 10 positions matching TRBD1. V was pared by 8 bases and J by 5 bases, with 2 bases of the junction left unmatched. Germline values: CDR1 SNHLY, CDR2 FYNNEI. This CDR3 region has 13 residues. The CDR3 reads CASRDRGTGELFF. DNA for the CDR3: TGTGCCAGCCGGGACAGGGGTACCGGGGAGCTGTTTTTT.

CDR3 nucleotide sequence: TGTGCCAGCAGCTCCACCTTAGGGAGCTCCTACGAGCAGTACTTC. Its protein is CASSSTLGSSYEQYF. V is TRBV11-2 and J is TRBJ2-7; the D gene is possibly TRBD2 (5 bases). CDR1 is SGHAT, CDR2 FQNNGV, per germline. This CDR3 region has 15 residues. V dropped 4 bases and J dropped 0 bases, with 13 bases sitting between them.

The rearrangement joins TRBV7-9 to TRBJ2-7, with TRBD2 matching 13 bases. The CDR3 is 17 amino acids. Germline trimming cut 4 bases from V and 2 bases from J; bases unmatched to any gene: 8. Germline V lookup: CDR1 SEHNR, CDR2 FQNEAQ (reference sequence). For the CDR3, the DNA is TGTGCCAGCAGCTCAATACCAACTAGCGGGAGGGCCTACGAGCAGTACTTC. Its translation: CASSSIPTSGRAYEQYF.

V usage is TRBV4-2 and J usage is TRBJ2-7, with 7 nucleotides matching TRBD1. The CDR3 totals 16 residues. V dropped 1 base and J dropped 3; count of bases not matched to a gene: 9. CDR1 and CDR2 from the germline V gene are LGHNA and YNFKEQ. CDR3 sequence (DNA): TGTGCCAGCAGCCAAGCATTTGACAGACAGGGCTACGAGCAGTACTTC. This sequence encodes CASSQAFDRQGYEQYF.